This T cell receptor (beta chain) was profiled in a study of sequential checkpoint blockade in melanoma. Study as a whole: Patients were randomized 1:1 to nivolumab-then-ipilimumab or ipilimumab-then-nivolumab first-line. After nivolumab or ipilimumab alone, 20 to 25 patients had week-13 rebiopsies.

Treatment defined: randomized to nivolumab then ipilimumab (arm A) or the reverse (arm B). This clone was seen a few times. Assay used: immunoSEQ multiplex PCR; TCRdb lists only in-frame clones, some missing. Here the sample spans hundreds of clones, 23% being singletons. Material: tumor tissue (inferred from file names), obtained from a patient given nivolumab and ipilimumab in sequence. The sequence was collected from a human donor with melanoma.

The CDR3 nucleotides read TGTGCCTGGAGTGTATCGGGACTAGCGGGGGACGAGCAGTACTTC. Protein: CAWSVSGLAGDEQYF. The rearrangement uses TRBV30 and TRBJ2-7, with 14 positions matching TRBD2. Germline values: CDR1 GTSNPN, CDR2 SVGIG (reference sequence). V shed 0 bases, J shed 5 bases, and the junction held 3 bases outside the gene matches. This CDR3 region has 15 residues.